This T cell receptor (beta chain) was observed in a study of shared clonotypes between healthy human individuals. General observations from the study: When compared with the clonotypes that were shared by all four sorted-subset donors, the non-shared clonotypes turned out to have lower generation probabilities.

This clone was found a few times. The antigen remains unidentified. The length of the CDR3 is 16 residues. V lost 2 bases and J lost 3; bases outside the gene matches: 5. The germline V gene has CDR1 MNHNY and CDR2 SVGAGI (reference sequence). Naive CD8 cells comprised CD45RO-negative, CCR7-positively selected cells, excluding terminally differentiated effector memory CD45RA+ cells. Here immunoSEQ multiplex PCR was the method, and the copy in TCRdb shows in-frame clones only, minus some. The sample records 600,000 or so clones, about 95% being singletons. The TCR comes from a woman younger than 45 in good health. Material for sequencing was naive CD8+ T cells sorted from blood. The genes are TRBV6-6 and TRBJ2-2; TRBD2 matches at 8 bases. The CDR3 is CASSYVAGGDTGELFF. DNA of the CDR3: TGTGCCAGCAGTTACGTGGCGGGAGGAGACACCGGGGAGCTGTTTTTT.